This T cell receptor (beta chain) was captured in a study of T cells in localized non-small cell lung cancer. Study-wide findings and caveats: A median of around 60 clones ranked among the top 100 in tumor appeared in adjacent lung. As only one tumor region underwent sequencing, heterogeneity remains possible. Elevated blood T cell density was associated with longer overall survival. The highest T cell clonality was in uninvolved adjacent lung, above tumor.

The CDR3 runs to 13 residues. The V gene's germline CDR1 is MNHNS and CDR2 SASEGT. Trimming took off 9 bases at V and 1 base at J, with 7 bases between the two ends. Assay used: immunoSEQ multiplex PCR; TCRdb lists only in-frame clones, some missing. The sample lists approximately 30,000 clones, 70% to 90% occurring once. This clone has a single count. The target antigen is unknown. The rearrangement joins TRBV6-1 to TRBJ2-6; D gene uncertain. The origin of this receptor is a male donor at least 60 years old with stage III lung adenocarcinoma. The specimen was peripheral blood, collected before any cancer treatment. The chain's CDR3 is CASSSSGANVLTF. The DNA for the CDR3 is TGTGCCAGTTCCTCTTCTGGGGCCAACGTCCTGACTTTC.